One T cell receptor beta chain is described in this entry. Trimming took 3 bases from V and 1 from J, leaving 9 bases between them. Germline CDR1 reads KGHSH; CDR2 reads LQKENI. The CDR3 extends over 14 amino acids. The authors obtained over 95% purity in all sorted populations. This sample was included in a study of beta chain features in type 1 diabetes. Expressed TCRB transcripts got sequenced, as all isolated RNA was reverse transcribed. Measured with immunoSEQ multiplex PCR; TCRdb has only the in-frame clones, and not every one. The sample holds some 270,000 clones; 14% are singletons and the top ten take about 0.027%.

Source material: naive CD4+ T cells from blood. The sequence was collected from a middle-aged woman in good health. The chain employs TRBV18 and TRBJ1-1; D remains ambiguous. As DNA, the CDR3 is TGTGCCAGCTCACCGGAGAGAGAGAACACTGAAGCTTTCTTT. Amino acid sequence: CASSPERENTEAFF.